The rows below give T cell receptor beta chains drawn from one sample of a study of blood T cell repertoires in COVID-19. The protocol was immunoSEQ multiplex PCR, while the TCRdb copy is restricted to in-frame clones and leaves out a portion. The sample has roughly 670,000 clones; 85% to 90% are singletons. Sequencing was carried out using peripheral blood. These receptors were taken from a woman between 18 and 30 years old with acute or convalescent COVID-19. The CDR3 runs from the conserved cysteine through the conserved F or W. Fields, in order: clone size, D gene, V gene, J gene, CDR3 DNA, CDR3 protein. A D gene is named only where the DNA matches it firmly. Clone size appears in some rows only: once, few, many, or a class for an expanded clone.

>NA|NA|TRBV7-9|TRBJ1-6
TGTGCCAGCAGCCTGGCCACAACCTCCTATAATTCACCCCTCCACTTT
CASSLATTSYNSPLHF
>NA|NA|TRBV3-1/TRBV3-2|TRBJ1-3
TGTGCCAGCAGCCCCACCTATCGGGGAAACACCATATATTTT
CASSPTYRGNTIYF
>NA|TRBD2|TRBV9|TRBJ2-1
TGTGCCAGCAGCGTAGAATTCTCTAGCGGAGCGGGCAATGAGCAGTTCTTC
CASSVEFSSGAGNEQFF
>NA|TRBD2|TRBV11-2|TRBJ2-2
TGTGCCAGCAGCCCAGCCGGGCTAGCGGGGGTTAGCGGGGAGCTGTTTTTT
CASSPAGLAGVSGELFF
>NA|TRBD1|TRBV18|TRBJ2-1
TGTGCCAGCTCACCCCGGGACAGGTTCATCAATGAGCAGTTCTTC
CASSPRDRFINEQFF
>few|NA|TRBV12-5|TRBJ1-1
TGTGCTAGTGGTTTGGGACAGAACACTGAAGCTTTCTTT
CASGLGQNTEAFF
>NA|NA|TRBV6-5|TRBJ2-2
TGTGCCAGCAGCCAACACGTATCGAACACCGGGGAGCTGTTTTTT
CASSQHVSNTGELFF
>NA|TRBD1|TRBV27|TRBJ1-2
TGTGCCAGCAGTTTATTAGGGGGCGCGAATGGCTACACCTTC
CASSLLGGANGYTF
>NA|TRBD1|TRBV27|TRBJ1-1
TGTGCCAGCCGAGAGGTGACAGGGTATGAAGCTTTCTTT
CASREVTGYEAFF
>NA|NA|TRBV29-1|TRBJ1-2
TGCAGCGTGGAAAGAGGGGGAACCTATGGCTACACCTTC
CSVERGGTYGYTF
>NA|TRBD1|TRBV3-1/TRBV3-2|TRBJ2-3
TGTGCCAGCAGCCAGAGGACAGGGGTCACAGATACGCAGTATTTT
CASSQRTGVTDTQYF
>NA|NA|TRBV6-5|TRBJ1-1
TGTGCCAGCGGGAGGGGCACTGAAGCTTTCTTT
CASGRGTEAFF
>few|NA|TRBV30|TRBJ1-1
TGTGCCTGGAGTGTACCGGATTGGGGTGGAGGCACTGAAGCTTTCTTT
CAWSVPDWGGGTEAFF
>NA|TRBD1|TRBV5-6|TRBJ1-6
TGTGCCAGCAGCTGGGACAGAGCGAATTCACCCCTCCACTTT
CASSWDRANSPLHF
>NA|TRBD1|TRBV20-1|TRBJ2-7
TGCAGTGCTAGTTGGGACAGGGGGCGCATCTACGAGCAGTACTTC
CSASWDRGRIYEQYF
>NA|NA|TRBV2|TRBJ1-1
TGTGCAGACAGCCAGAACACTGAAGCTTTCTTT
CADSQNTEAFF
>NA|NA|TRBV20-1|TRBJ1-1
TGCAGTGCTAGTGGGCAGAACATTGAAGCTTTCTTT
CSASGQNIEAFF
>NA|NA|TRBV6-1|TRBJ2-1
TGTGCCAGCAGTGAGCGGACTGACTACAATGAGCAGTTCTTC
CASSERTDYNEQFF
>NA|NA|TRBV7-2|TRBJ1-1
TGTGCCAGCAGCTTAGTGCGGGGGGCAGATACTGAAGCTTTCTTT
CASSLVRGADTEAFF
>NA|TRBD2|TRBV3-1/TRBV3-2|TRBJ2-2
TGTGCCAGCATGGGACTACGTTGGGGGGAGCTGTTTTTT
CASMGLRWGELFF
>NA|NA|TRBV11-2|TRBJ1-3
TGTGCCAGCAGCTTATATCGGAGAACAGGGACAATCTCTGGAAACACCATATATTTT
CASSLYRRTGTISGNTIYF
>NA|NA|TRBV11-2|TRBJ2-2
TGTGCCAGCAGCTTAGCGTATTCAGACACCGGGGAGCTGTTTTTT
CASSLAYSDTGELFF
>NA|NA|TRBV19|TRBJ2-7
TGTGCCAGTAGTCCAGGACTGATTTACGAGCAGTACTTC
CASSPGLIYEQYF
>NA|NA|TRBV20-1|TRBJ1-2
TGCAGTGCTAGTCGGGGGGTTAGATATGGCTACACCTTC
CSASRGVRYGYTF
>NA|NA|TRBV27|TRBJ1-2
TGTGCCAGCAGTTTATCTCCCAGGGAAATTAACTATGGCTACACCTTC
CASSLSPREINYGYTF
>NA|NA|TRBV5-4|TRBJ2-3
TGTGCCAGCACCCGTTGGGGGGGCACAGATACGCAGTATTTT
CASTRWGGTDTQYF
>once|NA|TRBV5-5|TRBJ1-1
TGTGCCAGCAGCTTGGTAAGGGGGTGGCAGGGGACGGAAGCTTTCTTT
CASSLVRGWQGTEAFF
>once|TRBD1|TRBV7-7|TRBJ1-6
TGTGCCAGCAGCAACCCGGGACAGGGGGCCAATTCACCCCTCCACTTT
CASSNPGQGANSPLHF
>NA|TRBD1|TRBV14|TRBJ1-2
TGTGCCAGCAGCCTTCTAGAGCAGGGACAGGCATACTTC
CASSLLEQGQAYF
>once|NA|TRBV24-1|TRBJ2-6
TGTGCCACCAGTGATTTCAGCGTCTCTGGGGCCAACGTCCTGACTTTC
CATSDFSVSGANVLTF
>once|TRBD1|TRBV6-5|TRBJ1-1
TGTGCCAGCAGAGCAGGGGGCGCGTTTGAAGCTTTCTTT
CASRAGGAFEAFF
>NA|NA|TRBV9|TRBJ2-3
TGTGCCAGCAGCCTTAGCACAGATACGCAGTATTTT
CASSLSTDTQYF
>NA|TRBD2|TRBV5-4|TRBJ2-2
TGTGCCAGCAGCCCATTAGCGGGGGGGCCGATCGGGGAGCTGTTTTTT
CASSPLAGGPIGELFF
>NA|TRBD1|TRBV24-1|TRBJ2-2
TGTGCCACCAGTGAAGCCGACAGGGACGCGGGGGAGCTGTTTTTT
CATSEADRDAGELFF
>NA|NA|TRBV19|TRBJ1-2
TGTGCCAGTAGTGTACAGGGAAACTATGGCTACACCTTC
CASSVQGNYGYTF
>few|NA|TRBV27|TRBJ1-2
TGTGCCAGCAGCCCCGGGGGTCTCTATGGCTACACCTTC
CASSPGGLYGYTF
>NA|NA|TRBV30|TRBJ2-3
TGTGCCTGGAGTGTATTTAGGGGTACGCAGTATTTT
CAWSVFRGTQYF
>NA|NA|TRBV5-1|TRBJ2-7
TGCGCCAGCAGCCAATCAGGGGAGCAGTACTTC
CASSQSGEQYF
>NA|NA|TRBV18|TRBJ1-3
TGTGCCAGCTCACTACAGCCACATAACTCTGGAAACACCATATATTTT
CASSLQPHNSGNTIYF
>NA|NA|TRBV25-1|TRBJ1-2
TGTGCCAGCAGCCCGGACGGGGACTATGGCTACACCTTC
CASSPDGDYGYTF
>once|NA|TRBV9|TRBJ1-5
TGTGCCAGCAGCGTATTGGGCGAGCGCAATCAGCCCCAGCATTTT
CASSVLGERNQPQHF
>once|TRBD1|TRBV30|TRBJ2-3
TGTGCCTGGAGTGACAGGGGCGCAGATACGCAGTATTTT
CAWSDRGADTQYF
>NA|NA|TRBV7-9|TRBJ1-1
TGTGCCAGCAGCTTACTCGGGGACACTGAAGCTTTCTTT
CASSLLGDTEAFF
>NA|TRBD1|TRBV3-1/TRBV3-2|TRBJ1-2
TGTGCCTACATTTACAGGGGCCCTTCTGGTGGCTACACCTTC
CAYIYRGPSGGYTF
>NA|NA|TRBV7-2|TRBJ1-3
TGTGCCAGCAGCTTAGATCCCCCGACTGAGAGCTCTGGAAACACCATATATTTT
CASSLDPPTESSGNTIYF
>NA|TRBD1|TRBV3-1/TRBV3-2|TRBJ1-1
TGTGCCAGCAGCCAGCCAGGGGGCGGAGGCACTGAAGCTTTCTTT
CASSQPGGGGTEAFF
>NA|NA|TRBV19|TRBJ1-2
TGTGCCAGTAGCCCCGGTACAGCTTATGGCTACACCTTC
CASSPGTAYGYTF
>NA|TRBD1|TRBV5-5|TRBJ1-1
TGTGCCAGCAGGGGGACAGGGAACACTGAAGCTTTCTTT
CASRGTGNTEAFF
>NA|NA|TRBV24-1|TRBJ1-2
TGTGCCACCCAAGGGACTGGACTTTATGGCTACACCTTC
CATQGTGLYGYTF
>NA|NA|TRBV7-9|TRBJ1-2
TGTGCCAGCAGCTTCTGGGACACCTCCTATGGCTACACCTTC
CASSFWDTSYGYTF
>NA|TRBD1|TRBV9|TRBJ1-2
TGTGCCAGCAGCCAGGGGGCCGGGGGCTACACCTTC
CASSQGAGGYTF
>NA|NA|TRBV6-2/TRBV6-3|TRBJ1-2
TGTGCCAGCAGTTCGGGGGGGCTGGGTGGCTACACCTTC
CASSSGGLGGYTF